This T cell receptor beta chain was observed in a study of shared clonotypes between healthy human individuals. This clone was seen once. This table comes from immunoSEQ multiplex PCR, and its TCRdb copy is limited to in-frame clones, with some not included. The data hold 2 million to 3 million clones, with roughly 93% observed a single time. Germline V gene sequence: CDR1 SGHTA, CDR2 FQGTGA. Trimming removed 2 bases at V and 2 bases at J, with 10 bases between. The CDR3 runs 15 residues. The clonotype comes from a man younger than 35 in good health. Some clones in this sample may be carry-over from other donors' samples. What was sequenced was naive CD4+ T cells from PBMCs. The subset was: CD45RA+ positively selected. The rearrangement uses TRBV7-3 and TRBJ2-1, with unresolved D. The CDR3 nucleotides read TGTGCCAGCAGCTTAGGAAACGGTGCCTACAATGAGCAGTTCTTC. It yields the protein CASSLGNGAYNEQFF. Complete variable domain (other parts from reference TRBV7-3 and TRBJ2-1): GAGVSQTPSNKVTEKGKYVELRCDPISGHTALYWYRQSLGQGPEFLIYFQGTGAADDSGLPNDRFFAVRPEGSVSTLKIQRTERGDSAVYLCASSLGNGAYNEQFFGPGTRLTVL.